A single sample is the source of the 24 T cell receptor beta chains below, sequenced in a study of blood T cell repertoires in COVID-19. The protocol was immunoSEQ multiplex PCR, while the TCRdb copy is restricted to in-frame clones and leaves out a portion. The sample lists under 300,000 clones, approximately 83% seen once, with roughly 14% in the top ten. Sequenced: peripheral blood. These receptors were obtained from a human donor in a cohort sampled during active COVID-19.

The V and J genes are TRBV2 and TRBJ2-7; D possibly corresponds to TRBD1 (6 bases). The CDR3 is 13 amino acids. Trimming removed 6 bases from V and 0 bases from J, with 9 bases in between. Looked up from germline, CDR1 is SNHLY and CDR2 is FYNNEI. The CDR3: CASRADSSYEQYF. DNA of the CDR3: TGTGCCAGCAGGGCGGACAGCTCCTACGAGCAGTACTTC.

V usage is TRBV7-9 and J usage is TRBJ2-1; 7 bases are a match to TRBD1. This CDR3 has 15 amino acids. Germline V gene sequence: CDR1 SEHNR, CDR2 FQNEAQ (reference sequence). V trimming: 5 bases; J trimming: 6 bases; junction bases outside the gene matches: 10. The CDR3 DNA follows: TGTGCCAGCAGCCCACCTAGACAGGGCCCCAATGAGCAGTTCTTC. Translated: CASSPPRQGPNEQFF. Using reference TRBV7-9 and TRBJ2-1 for the parts outside the CDR3, the full variable domain is DTGVSQNPRHKITKRGQNVTFRCDPISEHNRLYWYRQTLGQGPEFLTYFQNEAQLEKSRLLSDRFSAERPKGSFSTLEIQRTEQGDSAMYLCASSPPRQGPNEQFFGPGTRLTVL.

The chain employs TRBV2 and TRBJ2-3; 9 bases agree with TRBD2. The germline V gene encodes CDR1 SNHLY and CDR2 FYNNEI. This CDR3 comprises 17 residues. V lost 7 bases to trimming and J lost 2 bases; unmatched junction nucleotides: 13. For the CDR3, the DNA is TGTGCCAGCACCAAAACCCGACTAGCGGAAATCACAGATACGCAGTATTTT. This encodes CASTKTRLAEITDTQYF.

V usage is TRBV6-5 and J usage is TRBJ2-5, with 8 nucleotides matching TRBD2. Germline CDR1 reads MNHEY; CDR2 reads SVGAGI. CDR3 length: 15 amino acids. Trimming took 8 bases from V and 5 from J; bases not matched to a gene: 13. The CDR3 protein is CASPPGLALRETQYF. The CDR3, as DNA: TGTGCCAGCCCCCCCGGACTAGCCTTACGGGAGACCCAGTACTTC.

The count of this clone is one. V gene TRBV2 combines with J gene TRBJ2-7; D call uncertain. V was pared by 7 bases and J by 1 base, with 14 bases between. Germline-derived CDR1 and CDR2 are SNHLY and FYNNEI. CDR3 length: 14 residues. The CDR3 protein is CASTNSGRSYEQYF. The CDR3 coding sequence is TGTGCCAGCACTAACTCGGGTCGATCCTACGAGCAGTACTTC.

This clone was found once. V usage is TRBV5-1 and J usage is TRBJ2-5; a possible D gene is TRBD2 (6 bases). V was cut by 3 bases and J by 1 base, with 10 bases left in between. CDR3 size: 14 residues. The germline V gene has CDR1 SGHRS and CDR2 YFSETQ. As DNA, the CDR3 is TGCGCCAGCAGCTCCCCGGGAGTCCAAGAGACCCAGTACTTC. Protein sequence: CASSSPGVQETQYF.

The chain combines TRBV12-1 with TRBJ2-1; the table's D call, TRBD2, was not checked against the DNA. TRBV12-1 is a pseudogene segment. This CDR3 spans 18 amino acids. Here the CDR3 DNA reads TGTGCCAGCAGCTTTAATGTGCTGGGCGGGAGGGCCTACAATGAGCAGTTCTTC. This codes for CASSFNVLGGRAYNEQFF.

CDR3 in amino acids: CASSWVTGTSGLYEQYF. Here the CDR3 DNA reads TGTGCCAGCAGCTGGGTTACCGGGACTAGCGGACTCTACGAGCAGTACTTC. The rearrangement links TRBV3-1 (or the pseudogene TRBV3-2) to TRBJ2-7; 11 bases align to TRBD2. Germline CDR1 is LGHDT and CDR2 is YNNKEL (reference sequence). The ends lost 5 bases at V and 3 bases at J; junction bases unmatched: 12. This CDR3 has 17 residues.

Comment on this clone: Other DNA variants within this sample encode the same CDR3. J is TRBJ2-7 and V is TRBV12-3 or TRBV12-4, with TRBD1 matching 10 bases. V gave up 5 bases and J gave up 3 bases; unmatched junction bases: 1. The length of the CDR3 is 13 residues. The CDR3 region has the DNA TGTGCCAGCAGTCGGACAGGGGGCTACGAGCAGTACTTC. Translation: CASSRTGGYEQYF.

The J gene is TRBJ2-7, the V gene TRBV6-5; 7 nucleotides match TRBD2. V was clipped by 2 bases and J by 3 bases; unmatched bases: 1. In germline, CDR1 is MNHEY, CDR2 SVGAGI. The CDR3 has 13 amino acids. DNA of the CDR3: TGTGCCAGCAGTTACGGGACTAACTACGAGCAGTACTTC. Residues: CASSYGTNYEQYF.

The chain employs TRBV27 and TRBJ2-5, with D tentatively TRBD2 (5 bases). V lost 2 bases and J 6 bases, leaving 10 bases between the germline ends. The CDR3 is 13 amino acids. CDR1 MNHEY and CDR2 SMNVEV come from the germline V gene (reference sequence). DNA of the CDR3: TGTGCCAGCAGTTTAGGCTGGAGGCAGACCCAGTACTTC. The encoded protein is CASSLGWRQTQYF.

V and J are TRBV12-3 or TRBV12-4 and TRBJ2-7; possibly TRBD2 for D (6 bases). This CDR3 contains 12 residues. V was trimmed by 4 bases and J by 3 bases, leaving 7 bases between them. The CDR3 DNA reads TGTGCCAGCAGTTCCGGGGGCTACGAGCAGTACTTC. Translation: CASSSGGYEQYF.

The chain is built from TRBV12-5 and TRBJ2-3; 7 bases align to TRBD2. V was clipped by 7 bases and J by 1 base; unmatched bases: 11. Germline V gene sequence: CDR1 LGHNT, CDR2 FRNRAP. The CDR3 has 16 amino acids. CDR3 region: CASAIGGIGGTDTQYF. The CDR3 bases are TGTGCTAGTGCTATCGGGGGGATCGGAGGCACAGATACGCAGTATTTT.

The chain is built from TRBV5-4 and TRBJ2-7; TRBD2 aligns across 7 bases. J lost 5 bases, V lost 4 bases, and 15 bases had no gene match. The CDR3 covers 16 residues. The germline CDR1 and CDR2 sequences are SGHNT and YYREEE (reference sequence). In nucleotides, the CDR3 is TGTGCCAGCAGCCCCCCAGGGCGGGAGAGGGTTCACGAGCAGTACTTC. Translation: CASSPPGRERVHEQYF.

This rearrangement joins TRBV30 to TRBJ1-1; possible D gene TRBD1, 5 bases. CDR3 length: 14 amino acids. Trimming shortened V by 5 bases and J by 5 bases, and 18 bases separated the two germline ends. Germline V gene data show CDR1 as GTSNPN and CDR2 as SVGIG (reference sequence). The CDR3 here is CAWRSQGGWTEAFF. In DNA form, the CDR3 reads TGTGCCTGGCGCTCCCAGGGCGGCTGGACTGAAGCTTTCTTT.

This CDR3 is CASSPARQGDSPLHF. CDR3 bases: TGTGCCAGCTCACCAGCACGACAGGGGGATTCACCCCTCCACTTT. V usage is TRBV18 and J usage is TRBJ1-6; TRBD1 agrees at 9 bases. The ends lost 2 bases at V and 8 bases at J; junction bases unmatched: 4. CDR1 is KGHSH, CDR2 LQKENI, per germline. The CDR3 runs 15 residues.

This chain's CDR3 is CASSPGLAGAQETQYF. The DNA for the CDR3 is TGTGCCAGCAGCCCCGGACTAGCGGGAGCCCAAGAGACCCAGTACTTC. The V and J genes are TRBV7-9 and TRBJ2-5, with 13 bases aligning to TRBD2. The length of the CDR3 is 16 residues. V lost 5 bases to trimming and J lost 1 base; unmatched junction nucleotides: 4. Germline V gene sequence: CDR1 SEHNR, CDR2 FQNEAQ (reference sequence).

The chain employs TRBV6-5 and TRBJ1-1; tentative D call: TRBD1 (6 bases). Germline-derived CDR1 and CDR2 are MNHEY and SVGAGI. The CDR3 loop spans 14 amino acids. V was cut by 6 bases and J by 3 bases, with 14 bases left in between. CDR3 nucleotides: TGTGCCAGCAGACGTCAGGGGCTGGACACTGAAGCTTTCTTT. It translates to CASRRQGLDTEAFF.

The chain uses TRBV6-5 and TRBJ2-2; 11 bases fit TRBD2. The CDR3 extends over 16 amino acids. Germline-derived CDR1 and CDR2 are MNHEY and SVGAGI. J was trimmed by 5 bases and V by 4 bases; bases with no gene match: 6. The DNA for the CDR3 is TGTGCCAGCAGTTCCGCGACTAGCGGGAAGACCGGGGAGCTGTTTTTT. This sequence encodes CASSSATSGKTGELFF.

This clone was observed a handful of times. The chain employs TRBV15 and TRBJ1-1; D gene ambiguous. Germline lookup yields CDR1 LNHNV and CDR2 YYDKDF (reference sequence). This CDR3 region has 16 residues. Trimming took 1 base from V and 5 from J, leaving 17 bases between them. This CDR3 reads CATSRVELSVGTEAFF. DNA of the CDR3: TGTGCCACCAGCAGAGTGGAACTTAGTGTCGGGACTGAAGCTTTCTTT.

This clone was seen a few times. CDR3 in DNA: TGTGCCAGCAGTGAGGGAGGTTGGGGGGAGCTGTTTTTT. It encodes CASSEGGWGELFF. This sequence joins TRBV2 and TRBJ2-2, with D perhaps TRBD2 (6 bases). The CDR3 length is 13 residues. Germline loops: CDR1 SNHLY, CDR2 FYNNEI. Trimming stripped 3 bases from V and 8 bases from J, with 10 bases between.

V usage is TRBV6-6 and J usage is TRBJ2-7, with D possibly matching TRBD2 (6 bases). The germline gives CDR1 MNHNY, CDR2 SVGAGI (reference sequence). The CDR3 has 15 residues. The V gene lost 7 bases and the J gene lost 6 bases, with 22 bases spanning the gap. The CDR3, as DNA: TGTGCCAGCAACGACCGGACTACAATAGATTCCGAGCAGTACTTC. Residues: CASNDRTTIDSEQYF.

V usage is TRBV7-8 and J usage is TRBJ2-2; TRBD1 might be the D (6 bases). Trimming stripped 5 bases from V and 4 bases from J, with 23 bases between. The CDR3 has 18 residues. CDR1 is SGHVS and CDR2 is FQNEAQ in the germline V gene. The CDR3 loop reads CASSQNLFEGVGTGELFF. The CDR3 nucleotides are TGTGCCAGCAGCCAGAACTTATTCGAGGGGGTTGGCACCGGGGAGCTGTTTTTT.

This sequence joins TRBV10-3 and TRBJ1-2; D is perhaps TRBD1 (5 bases). Deletions cut 10 bases from V and 2 bases from J, with 14 bases between. This CDR3 contains 13 residues. CDR1 is ENHRY and CDR2 is SYGVKD in the germline V gene. The CDR3 nucleotides are TGTGCCACCAGGGCAGGGTCGAACTATGGCTACACCTTC. Protein sequence: CATRAGSNYGYTF.